What follows are 17 T cell receptor beta chains derived from one specimen sequenced in a study of blood T cell repertoires in COVID-19. Assay: immunoSEQ multiplex PCR; the TCRdb copy retains only in-frame clones and omits some. The sample carries fewer than 400,000 clones, about 89% recorded once. Source material: PBMCs or T cells enriched from blood (not recorded which). All receptors derive from a man in his 60s who had recovered from COVID-19.

The V call is TRBV6-5, the J call TRBJ1-2; tentative D call: TRBD1 (6 bases). The germline V gene has CDR1 MNHEY and CDR2 SVGAGI. This CDR3 region has 16 residues. Trimming shortened V by 0 bases and J by 4 bases, and 15 bases separated the two germline ends. The CDR3 reads CASSYSNQGTSYGYTF. CDR3 sequence (DNA): TGTGCCAGCAGTTACTCGAATCAGGGGACTAGCTATGGCTACACCTTC.

The chain is built from TRBV4-1 and TRBJ1-5; perhaps TRBD1 as D (6 bases). Germline-derived CDR1 and CDR2 are MGHRA and YSYEKL. This CDR3 is 17 amino acids long. Trimming stripped 1 base from V and 0 bases from J, with 13 bases between. DNA for the CDR3: TGCGCCAGCAGCCAAGGCCTTGGACAGAATAGCAATCAGCCCCAGCATTTT. Translation gives CASSQGLGQNSNQPQHF.

The chain couples TRBV19 to TRBJ1-1; D is possibly TRBD1 (5 bases). Germline V gene data show CDR1 as LNHDA and CDR2 as SQIVND (reference sequence). The CDR3 length is 15 residues. Between the trimmed V and J ends, which lost 2 bases and 2 bases, there was a span of 12 bases. The CDR3 DNA reads TGTGCCAGTAGTATAAGCCCGACAGTTAACACTGAAGCTTTCTTT. It specifies CASSISPTVNTEAFF.

The rearrangement links TRBV7-3 to TRBJ2-1; 7 positions match TRBD2. With 6 bases clipped from V and 6 bases from J, the junction kept 5 bases outside the gene matches. Germline CDR1 is SGHTA and CDR2 is FQGTGA. The CDR3 contains 13 residues. For the CDR3, the DNA is TGTGCCAGCAGGCGGGAGCGGGGCAATGAGCAGTTCTTC. Translating it yields CASRRERGNEQFF.

Note on this clone: Other DNA sequences in this specimen translate into the identical CDR3. This chain uses TRBV2 with TRBJ2-5; the match to TRBD2 covers 12 bases. Trimming took 2 bases from V and 3 from J; bases not matched to a gene: 1. The germline gives CDR1 SNHLY, CDR2 FYNNEI. The CDR3 contains 15 residues. CDR3 amino acids: CASSERLAGEETQYF. The CDR3 DNA sequence: TGTGCCAGCAGTGAACGACTAGCGGGGGAAGAGACCCAGTACTTC.

This clone was counted a single time. The junction does not match germline at one end; this may be a read error. The chain joins TRBV3-1 (or the pseudogene TRBV3-2) to TRBJ1-5, with a weak D call TRBD1 (5 bases). The CDR3 has 15 amino acids. Germline V gives CDR1 LGHDT, CDR2 YNNKEL (reference sequence). Here the CDR3 reads CASSQDRWGNQSQHF. The CDR3 DNA reads as TGTGCCAGCAGCCAAGATCGCTGGGGCAATCAGTCCCAGCATTTT.

The chain has TRBV6-2 or TRBV6-3 and TRBJ2-2, with D possibly TRBD1 on 5 matching bases. Germline V gene lookup returns CDR1 MNHEY and CDR2 SVGEGT. This CDR3 comprises 14 residues. The V end lost 4 bases, the J end lost 7 bases, and 13 bases lay between the germline ends. The CDR3 loop reads CASSWGHEFGELFF. DNA of the CDR3: TGTGCCAGCAGTTGGGGCCACGAGTTCGGGGAGCTGTTTTTT.

The chain couples TRBV7-2 to TRBJ2-1, with 8 bases matching TRBD2. Germline loops: CDR1 SGHTA, CDR2 FQGNSA. V lost 1 base, J lost 0 bases, and 2 bases stayed unmatched. This CDR3 region has 16 residues. The CDR3 nucleotides are TGTGCCAGCAGCTTAGGACTAGCGATCTCCTACAATGAGCAGTTCTTC. Amino acids: CASSLGLAISYNEQFF.

The sample holds a few counts of this clone. The chain recombines TRBV27 with TRBJ1-5; 7 bases fit TRBD1. The CDR3 extends over 15 amino acids. J gave up 2 bases and V 6 bases, and 7 bases lay outside the gene matches. Looked up from germline, CDR1 is MNHEY and CDR2 is SMNVEV (reference sequence). CDR3 nucleotide sequence: TGTGCCAGCAGAAATCCAGGGGGTGGCAATCAGCCCCAGCATTTT. It specifies CASRNPGGGNQPQHF.

The chain employs TRBV29-1 and TRBJ1-1, with D possibly matching TRBD1 (6 bases). V was clipped by 7 bases and J by 1 base, with 13 bases between them. This CDR3 is built from 13 residues. The germline V gene encodes CDR1 SQVTM and CDR2 ANQGSEA. DNA of the CDR3: TGCAGCGCCCAGACAGGATCGAACACTGAAGCTTTCTTT. This translates into CSAQTGSNTEAFF.

The chain has TRBV24-1 and TRBJ2-2, with 8 bases aligning to TRBD2. V shed 3 bases and J 6 bases; nucleotides not matched to a gene: 11. CDR1 is KGHDR, CDR2 SFDVKD, per germline. This CDR3 is built from 17 residues. CDR3 protein: CATSDPSGSGPAGELFF. Written as DNA, the CDR3 is TGTGCCACCAGTGATCCAAGCGGGAGTGGCCCCGCCGGGGAGCTGTTTTTT.

CDR3 sequence reads: CASSLEEWDRAYEQYF. CDR3 bases: TGTGCCAGCAGCTTAGAAGAGTGGGACAGGGCTTACGAGCAGTACTTC. The rearrangement uses TRBV7-9 and TRBJ2-7; TRBD1 agrees at 9 bases. Germline CDR1 reads SEHNR; CDR2 reads FQNEAQ (reference sequence). The CDR3 totals 16 residues. J was trimmed by 4 bases and V by 1 base; bases with no gene match: 8.

The chain carries TRBV11-2 and TRBJ2-5; TRBD2 aligns across 9 bases. This CDR3 has 14 residues. CDR1 SGHAT and CDR2 FQNNGV come from the germline V gene. The ends lost 3 bases at V and 3 bases at J; junction bases unmatched: 2. CDR3 in amino acids: CASSLGLAKETQYF. CDR3 coding DNA: TGTGCCAGCAGCTTGGGACTAGCTAAAGAGACCCAGTACTTC.

This clone was detected once. The V gene is TRBV2, the J gene TRBJ1-6; 7 positions agree with TRBD1. The CDR3 spans 13 residues. Germline lookup yields CDR1 SNHLY and CDR2 FYNNEI. V trimming: 11 bases; J trimming: 3 bases; junction bases outside the gene matches: 4. For the CDR3, the DNA is TGTGCCGGCGGGACAGACTATAATTCACCCCTCCACTTT. Translating gives CAGGTDYNSPLHF.

The rearrangement uses TRBV5-1 and TRBJ2-7, with a possible D match to TRBD2 (6 bases). Germline V gene lookup returns CDR1 SGHRS and CDR2 YFSETQ. The CDR3 contains 14 residues. With 5 bases removed from V and 7 bases from J, the gap between germline ends came to 19 bases. The CDR3 sequence is CASSRRDSLYEQYF. CDR3 bases: TGCGCCAGCAGTCGCCGGGACTCCCTTTATGAGCAGTACTTC.

The chain recombines TRBV11-1 with TRBJ2-7, with D possibly TRBD1 on 5 matching bases. This CDR3 has 13 residues. V lost 4 bases to trimming and J lost 2 bases, with 9 bases between them. Germline loops: CDR1 SGHAT, CDR2 FQDESV (reference sequence). The CDR3 DNA reads TGTGCCAGCAGCTACAGGAGCCCCTACGAGCAGTACTTC. It is translated as CASSYRSPYEQYF.

The CDR3 DNA reads TGTGCCAGCAGCTTAGTGACTAGCACAGATACGCAGTATTTT. It codes for CASSLVTSTDTQYF. The chain combines TRBV7-9 with TRBJ2-3; no clear D. The length of the CDR3 is 14 residues. CDR1 is SEHNR, CDR2 FQNEAQ, per germline (reference sequence). V lost 1 base, J lost 0 bases, and 5 bases lay in between.